The rows below give T cell receptor beta chains drawn from one sample of a study of cytomegalovirus exposure and HLA in healthy donors. Generated by immunoSEQ multiplex PCR, the TCRdb table keeps only in-frame clones and is missing some. The data show fewer than 300,000 clones, roughly 90% seen once. Sequenced sample: PBMCs. Source of these receptors: a young woman in good health and CMV-seronegative. CDR3s include the opening cysteine and the closing phenylalanine or tryptophan. The D gene is left open where the match is weak. Some rows have no size entry. The others give once, few or many, or a class for an expanded clone.

CDR3nt | CDR3aa | j_gene | abundance | d_gene | v_gene
TGTGCCAGCAGCCAATCATTGGGCGCTGAAGCTTTCTTT | CASSQSLGAEAFF | TRBJ1-1 | . | . | TRBV7-6
TGTGCCAGCAGCCCCGATAGCGGGGGAGCATCCTACGAGCAGTACTTC | CASSPDSGGASYEQYF | TRBJ2-7 | . | TRBD2 | TRBV5-6
TGTGCCAGCAGACGGGACAGGGGTAATAACTATGGCTACACCTTC | CASRRDRGNNYGYTF | TRBJ1-2 | once | TRBD1 | TRBV2
TGTGCCTCGGCCTCAGGGAACACCTACGAGCAGTACTTC | CASASGNTYEQYF | TRBJ2-7 | . | . | TRBV6-6
TGTGCCAGCAGTGAAGGCGGCGGCAATCAGCCCCAGCATTTT | CASSEGGGNQPQHF | TRBJ1-5 | . | . | TRBV6-1
TGTGCCAGCAGCTTGGGGGGCGATAGCTACGAGCAGTACTTC | CASSLGGDSYEQYF | TRBJ2-7 | . | . | TRBV5-6
TGCGCCAGCAGCTTGGACAGGGGAGGTGGAAAACTGTTTTTT | CASSLDRGGGKLFF | TRBJ1-4 | . | TRBD1 | TRBV5-1
TGTGCCAGCAAAGACCGAGACAGGAGATACAATGAGCAGTTCTTC | CASKDRDRRYNEQFF | TRBJ2-1 | . | . | TRBV27
TGTGCCAGCAGCCCCAAACAGAACACCCAAGAGACCCAGTACTTC | CASSPKQNTQETQYF | TRBJ2-5 | . | . | TRBV7-9
TGTGCCAGCCAGATCCAGGGGAGCGAGCAGTACTTC | CASQIQGSEQYF | TRBJ2-7 | . | . | TRBV7-2
TGTGCCACCCGGTGGCCGGGAAGCAAATATGGCTACACCTTC | CATRWPGSKYGYTF | TRBJ1-2 | once | . | TRBV27
TGTGCCAGCAGCTTCCAAAAGGGGCAAACAGATACGCAGTATTTT | CASSFQKGQTDTQYF | TRBJ2-3 | . | . | TRBV7-9
TGTGCCAGCAGAACCACACAGGGTACGGGCTACACCTTC | CASRTTQGTGYTF | TRBJ1-2 | . | . | TRBV6-1
TGTGCCAGCAGCTCTCAGGGGTCCCACTTCTCCTACGAGCAGTACTTC | CASSSQGSHFSYEQYF | TRBJ2-7 | . | . | TRBV13
TGTGCCACCAGCAGGGGGCCGGGACAGGGTAATGAAAAACTGTTTTTT | CATSRGPGQGNEKLFF | TRBJ1-4 | once | TRBD1 | TRBV15
TGCGCCAGCAGCTGGACGGGACAGGTTCATGCAGCTAATGAAAAACTGTTTTTT | CASSWTGQVHAANEKLFF | TRBJ1-4 | . | TRBD1 | TRBV5-1
TGTGCCAGCAGTGGACAGATGAACACTGAAGCTTTCTTT | CASSGQMNTEAFF | TRBJ1-1 | . | . | TRBV27
TGTGCCAGCAGCCCTCGCGGGACCGGCTTTAACAATGAGCAGTTCTTC | CASSPRGTGFNNEQFF | TRBJ2-1 | . | . | TRBV13
TGTGCCAGTAGTTCCCGGACAGGGCCCTACAATGAGCAGTTCTTC | CASSSRTGPYNEQFF | TRBJ2-1 | . | TRBD1 | TRBV19
TGTGCCAGCGTATCCCCCGGAAACACCATATATTTT | CASVSPGNTIYF | TRBJ1-3 | . | . | TRBV28
TGTGCCAGCAGTGACCCGGCCCTAGAGTCTCAGCCCCAGCATTTT | CASSDPALESQPQHF | TRBJ1-5 | . | . | TRBV6-1
TGCGCCAGCAGCTTCACGGGTGACCAAGAGACCCAGTACTTC | CASSFTGDQETQYF | TRBJ2-5 | . | . | TRBV5-1
TGCAGTGCTAGAGATCTCAGTGAAGCTTTCTTT | CSARDLSEAFF | TRBJ1-1 | once | . | TRBV20-1
TGTGCCAGCACCATTGGACAGGGGAACAATCAGCCCCAGCATTTT | CASTIGQGNNQPQHF | TRBJ1-5 | few | TRBD1 | TRBV28
TGTGCCAGCAGCCCGGGACAGCCGGCTGAAGCTTTCTTT | CASSPGQPAEAFF | TRBJ1-1 | . | TRBD1 | TRBV5-8
TGTGCCAGCAGCCAGACTAGCGGGATAATGTACGAGCAGTACTTC | CASSQTSGIMYEQYF | TRBJ2-7 | . | TRBD2 | TRBV7-9
TGTGCCAGCTGGGAAACGGGACAGGGCTATAATTCACCCCTCCACTTT | CASWETGQGYNSPLHF | TRBJ1-6 | . | TRBD1 | TRBV28
TGCGCCAGCAGCCGGGGGACTAGCGGAATAAAAGTCTCCTACGAGCAGTACTTC | CASSRGTSGIKVSYEQYF | TRBJ2-7 | . | TRBD2 | TRBV5-1
TGTGCCAGCAGTTCCTTAGTAGGGACTAAGGCCTACGAGCAGTACTTC | CASSSLVGTKAYEQYF | TRBJ2-7 | . | TRBD2 | TRBV28
TGTGCCAGCAGCCCCCGGACAGAGTCATATGGCTACACCTTC | CASSPRTESYGYTF | TRBJ1-2 | . | . | TRBV4-2
TGCGCCAGCAGCCACCCACGGACACCGAGACCCTCTGGGGCCAACGTCCTGACTTTC | CASSHPRTPRPSGANVLTF | TRBJ2-6 | . | . | TRBV4-1
TGTGCCAGCAGAAAGGGGTTCTCTGGAAACACCATATATTTT | CASRKGFSGNTIYF | TRBJ1-3 | . | . | TRBV6-5
TGTGCCAGCAGTCTGCCGCTAGGGGGAAAAGAGACCCAGTACTTC | CASSLPLGGKETQYF | TRBJ2-5 | . | . | TRBV28
TGTGCCAGCACCAGGACTAGCGAGAGGCTAGAGACCCAGTACTTC | CASTRTSERLETQYF | TRBJ2-5 | . | TRBD2 | TRBV6-5